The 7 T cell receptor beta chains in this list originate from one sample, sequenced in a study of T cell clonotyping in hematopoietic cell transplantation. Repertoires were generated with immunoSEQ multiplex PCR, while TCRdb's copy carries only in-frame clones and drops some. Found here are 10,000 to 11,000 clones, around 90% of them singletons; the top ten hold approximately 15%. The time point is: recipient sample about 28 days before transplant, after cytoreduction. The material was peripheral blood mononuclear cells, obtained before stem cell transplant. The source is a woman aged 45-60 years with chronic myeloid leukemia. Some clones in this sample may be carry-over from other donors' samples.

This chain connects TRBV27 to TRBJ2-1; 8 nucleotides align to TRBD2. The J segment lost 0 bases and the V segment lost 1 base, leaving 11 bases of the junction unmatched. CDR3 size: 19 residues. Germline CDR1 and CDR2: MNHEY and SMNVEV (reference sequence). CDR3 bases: TGTGCCAGCAGTTTATGGGATGCCTCCGGACTAGCCTCCTACAATGAGCAGTTCTTC. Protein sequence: CASSLWDASGLASYNEQFF.

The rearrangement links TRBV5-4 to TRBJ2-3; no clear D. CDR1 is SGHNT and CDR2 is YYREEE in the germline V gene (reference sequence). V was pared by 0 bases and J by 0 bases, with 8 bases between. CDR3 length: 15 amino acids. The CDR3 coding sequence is TGTGCCAGCAGCTTGGTGTCGACTAGCACAGATACGCAGTATTTT. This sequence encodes CASSLVSTSTDTQYF.

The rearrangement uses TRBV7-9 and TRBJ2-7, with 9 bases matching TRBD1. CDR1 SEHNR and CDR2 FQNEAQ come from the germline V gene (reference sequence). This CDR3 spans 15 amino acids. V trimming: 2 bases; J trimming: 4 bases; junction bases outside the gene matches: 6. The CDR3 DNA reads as TGTGCCAGCAGCTTATTCGGGACAGGGCCATACGAGCAGTACTTC. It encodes CASSLFGTGPYEQYF.

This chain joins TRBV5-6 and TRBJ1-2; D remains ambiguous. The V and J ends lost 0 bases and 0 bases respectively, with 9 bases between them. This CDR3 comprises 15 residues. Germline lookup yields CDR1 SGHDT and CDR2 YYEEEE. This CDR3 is CASSLVGHSNYGYTF. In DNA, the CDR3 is TGTGCCAGCAGCTTGGTAGGCCACTCTAACTATGGCTACACCTTC.

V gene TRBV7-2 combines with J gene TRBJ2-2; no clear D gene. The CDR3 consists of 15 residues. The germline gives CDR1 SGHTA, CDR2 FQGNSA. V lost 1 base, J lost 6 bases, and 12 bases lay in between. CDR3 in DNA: TGTGCCAGCAGCTTAGACATTATGTACGCCGGGGAGCTGTTTTTT. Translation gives CASSLDIMYAGELFF.

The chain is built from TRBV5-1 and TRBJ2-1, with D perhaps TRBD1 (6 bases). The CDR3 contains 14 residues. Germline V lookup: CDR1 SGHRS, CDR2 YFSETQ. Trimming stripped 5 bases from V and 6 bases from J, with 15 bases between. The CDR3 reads CASSPRDMSNEQFF. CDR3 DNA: TGCGCCAGCAGTCCCCGGGACATGAGCAATGAGCAGTTCTTC.

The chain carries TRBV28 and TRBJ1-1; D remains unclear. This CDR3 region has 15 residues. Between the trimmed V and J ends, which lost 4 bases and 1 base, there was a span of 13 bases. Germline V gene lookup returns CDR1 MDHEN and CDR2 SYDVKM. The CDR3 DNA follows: TGTGCCAGCAGTTCGACAACGAGCGCGAACACTGAAGCTTTCTTT. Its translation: CASSSTTSANTEAFF.